This T cell receptor beta chain was obtained from a study of sequential checkpoint blockade in melanoma. Study in general: Arm A got nivolumab then ipilimumab; arm B the reverse, 1:1.

Germline CDR1 reads SGHDT; CDR2 reads YYEEEE. J lost 2 bases, V lost 4 bases, and 9 bases had no gene match. The CDR3 runs to 15 residues. Treatment defined: randomized to nivolumab then ipilimumab (arm A) or the reverse (arm B). Profiling relied on immunoSEQ multiplex PCR, and the TCRdb table lists in-frame clones only, not all of them. The repertoire includes roughly 15,000 clones, around 73% of them detected once, and roughly 34% sits in the top ten. This clonotype was obtained from a human donor with melanoma. The chain has TRBV5-6 and TRBJ2-7; 7 positions match TRBD1. The sample here was CD8+ T cells sorted from blood (inferred from file names), taken from a patient given nivolumab and ipilimumab in sequence. Here the CDR3 reads CASSPPWDSPYEQYF. DNA for the CDR3: TGTGCCAGCAGCCCCCCTTGGGACAGCCCCTACGAGCAGTACTTC.